Presented here are 30 T cell receptor beta chains from one specimen sequenced in a study of T cell repertoires in cytomegalovirus infection. These receptors lack a known antigen. Each CDR3 protein gets one entry after TCRdb re-called the reads with MiXCR. The data hold roughly 990,000 distinct CDR3 sequences, with approximately 30% observed a single time. The sample here was cultured CD8+ T cells from PBMCs, taken from culture after CMV antigen stimulation. These receptors were taken from a human donor in good health (CMV status not recorded). Some clones in this sample may be carry-over from other donors' samples.

This chain uses TRBV20-1 with TRBJ1-1; 8 bases agree with TRBD1. The V gene's germline CDR1 is DFQATT and CDR2 SNEGSKA (reference sequence). This CDR3 contains 15 residues. V gave up 0 bases and J gave up 1 base; unmatched junction bases: 4. The DNA of the CDR3 is TGCAGTGCTAGAGACATGACAGGGGAGAACACTGAAGCTTTCTTT. This codes for CSARDMTGENTEAFF.

In this sample, this clonotype turned up a few times. The V gene is TRBV15, the J gene TRBJ1-4, with D perhaps matching TRBD1 (6 bases). This CDR3 has 17 residues. V lost 0 bases and J lost 4, with 15 bases in between. Germline-derived CDR1 and CDR2 are LNHNV and YYDKDF (reference sequence). The CDR3 loop reads CATSRDGVWTVNEKLFF. The CDR3 nucleotides are TGTGCCACCAGCAGAGACGGGGTCTGGACAGTTAATGAAAAACTGTTTTTT.

The chain recombines TRBV7-3 with TRBJ1-1; no definite D call. The germline V gene encodes CDR1 SGHTA and CDR2 FQGTGA. Trimming pared 1 base from V and 3 bases from J, leaving 6 bases between. There are 13 residues in the CDR3. The CDR3 protein is CASSLRADTEAFF. The CDR3, as DNA: TGTGCCAGCAGCTTAAGGGCAGACACTGAAGCTTTCTTT.

The chain combines TRBV7-9 with TRBJ1-2; perhaps TRBD1 as D (5 bases). Germline V gene sequence: CDR1 SEHNR, CDR2 FQNEAQ (reference sequence). The V and J ends lost 8 bases and 5 bases respectively, with 12 bases between them. CDR3 length: 12 residues. The CDR3 protein is CASELKGYGYTF. The CDR3 nucleotides are TGTGCCAGCGAATTGAAGGGGTATGGCTACACCTTC.

This clonotype was recorded a few times. The chain uses TRBV27 and TRBJ2-5; D perhaps matches TRBD2 (5 bases). Per germline, CDR1 MNHEY and CDR2 SMNVEV (reference sequence). V shed 5 bases and J shed 2 bases, with 12 bases lying between them. The CDR3 has 14 amino acids. CDR3 coding DNA: TGTGCCAGCAGTCGGGGTGGTAGACAAGAGACCCAGTACTTC. It encodes CASSRGGRQETQYF.

The gene calls are TRBV27 and TRBJ1-6; D perhaps matches TRBD1 (5 bases). V lost 7 bases, J lost 10 bases, and 14 bases lay in between. This CDR3 has 13 amino acids. Germline assignment: CDR1 MNHEY and CDR2 SMNVEV (reference sequence). CDR3 DNA sequence: TGTGCCAGCAAGACGGGGGTCCCATCACCCCTCCACTTT. It specifies CASKTGVPSPLHF.

The chain employs TRBV6-5 and TRBJ2-5; D gene uncertain. Germline V gene lookup returns CDR1 MNHEY and CDR2 SVGAGI. With 6 bases removed from V and 3 bases from J, the gap between germline ends came to 11 bases. CDR3 length equals 13 residues. CDR3 sequence reads: CASSHGPEETQYF. The CDR3 nucleotides are TGTGCCAGCAGCCACGGGCCCGAAGAGACCCAGTACTTC.

J is TRBJ2-5 and V is TRBV15, with unresolved D. Per germline, CDR1 LNHNV and CDR2 YYDKDF (reference sequence). The V end lost 5 bases, the J end lost 9 bases, and 13 bases lay between the germline ends. CDR3 length equals 12 residues. CDR3 protein: CATSLDNGPQYF. The CDR3 DNA follows: TGTGCCACCAGCCTAGATAATGGGCCCCAGTACTTC. The full variable domain, its missing parts supplied by reference TRBV15 and TRBJ2-5, is DAMVIQNPRYQVTQFGKPVTLSCSQTLNHNVMYWYQQKSSQAPKLLFHYYDKDFNNEADTPDNFQSRRPNTSFCFLDIRSPGLGDTAMYLCATSLDNGPQYFGPGTRLLVL.

The chain is built from TRBV11-2 and TRBJ1-1, with D maybe TRBD1 (6 bases). V lost 4 bases to trimming and J lost 0 bases, with 18 bases between them. CDR1 and CDR2 from the germline V gene are SGHAT and FQNNGV. The CDR3 runs to 17 residues. The CDR3 loop is CASSSWTARNLNTEAFF. The CDR3 DNA sequence: TGTGCCAGCAGCTCTTGGACAGCCAGGAACCTGAACACTGAAGCTTTCTTT.

This clonotype showed up many times. V usage is TRBV7-2 and J usage is TRBJ2-1, with 8 bases matching TRBD1. Germline V lookup: CDR1 SGHTA, CDR2 FQGNSA. The junction had 5 bases not matched to a gene; V was cut back by 5 bases and J by 5 bases. The CDR3 extends over 14 amino acids. CDR3 sequence (DNA): TGTGCCAGCAGCACAGGGACAGGACACAATGAGCAGTTCTTC. This sequence encodes CASSTGTGHNEQFF.

This clonotype was counted only a few times. This chain joins TRBV11-3 and TRBJ1-1; the D gene is possibly TRBD1 (5 bases). The germline V gene encodes CDR1 SGHNT and CDR2 YENEEA. The V gene lost 3 bases and the J gene lost 4 bases, with 9 bases spanning the gap. CDR3 length equals 13 residues. The CDR3 DNA sequence: TGTGCCAGCAGCTTGGCAGGGTTCACTGAAGCTTTCTTT. Amino acids: CASSLAGFTEAFF.

V and J are TRBV7-6 and TRBJ2-7; D remains ambiguous. The germline V gene has CDR1 SGHVS and CDR2 FNYEAQ. V lost 1 base to trimming and J lost 2 bases, with 9 bases between them. The CDR3 length is 14 residues. In nucleotides, the CDR3 is TGTGCCAGCAGCTTAGACAGTCAGACCTACGAGCAGTACTTC. Its translation: CASSLDSQTYEQYF.

In the case of this clonotype: This may come from a read error, since a much larger clone is one base off. The J gene is TRBJ2-7, the V gene TRBV7-8; TRBD1 might be the D (5 bases). CDR3 length: 15 amino acids. The germline gives CDR1 SGHVS, CDR2 FQNEAQ. The DNA of the CDR3 is TGTACCAGCAGAAAAGGGGTCCAAGGACACTACGAGCAGTACTTC. Residues: CTSRKGVQGHYEQYF.

The V and J genes are TRBV6-6 and TRBJ2-7; D unclear. CDR3 length equals 12 residues. V shed 5 bases and J shed 6 bases, with 11 bases lying between them. Germline V gene sequence: CDR1 MNHNY, CDR2 SVGAGI (reference sequence). DNA for the CDR3: TGTGCCAGCAGTGCCCGGTCCCTCGAGCAGTACTTC. This gives the protein CASSARSLEQYF.

Remarks on this clonotype: With a much larger clone just one base away, this may be a read error. This chain uses TRBV7-9 with TRBJ2-2, with D hard to call. The CDR3 is 14 residues long. The germline V gene has CDR1 SEHNR and CDR2 FQNEAQ (reference sequence). This CDR3 reads CASSERLSTRELFF. CDR3 in DNA: TGTGCCAGCAGCGAGAGGCTATCCACCAGGGAGCTGTTTTTT.

This clonotype was observed a handful of times. The chain has TRBV7-6 and TRBJ2-1; perhaps TRBD2 as D (5 bases). The V and J ends lost 5 bases and 0 bases respectively, with 11 bases between them. The CDR3 runs to 15 residues. The germline V gene has CDR1 SGHVS and CDR2 FNYEAQ. The CDR3 sequence is CASSDRRPSYNEQFF. Here the CDR3 DNA reads TGTGCCAGCAGCGACCGGAGGCCCTCCTACAATGAGCAGTTCTTC.

The V and J genes are TRBV19 and TRBJ1-2; D remains ambiguous. This CDR3 has 13 residues. Per germline, CDR1 LNHDA and CDR2 SQIVND (reference sequence). Trimming removed 3 bases at V and 6 bases at J, with 11 bases between. CDR3 amino acids: CASSIPVADGYTF. CDR3 DNA: TGTGCCAGTAGTATTCCGGTGGCCGATGGCTACACCTTC.

This clonotype has a handful of counts. V gene TRBV7-8 combines with J gene TRBJ2-5, with D uncertain. CDR3 size: 16 residues. The germline CDR1 and CDR2 sequences are SGHVS and FQNEAQ. Trimming removed 0 bases from V and 2 bases from J, with 13 bases in between. CDR3 residues: CASSLAEARPQETQYF. In DNA, the CDR3 is TGTGCCAGCAGCTTAGCAGAAGCGCGGCCACAAGAGACCCAGTACTTC.

This clonotype showed up many times. The CDR3 sequence is CASSLKKRVDTQYF. DNA of the CDR3: TGTGCCAGCAGCTTGAAAAAGAGGGTAGATACGCAGTATTTT. The chain couples TRBV7-2 to TRBJ2-3, with a possible D match to TRBD2 (5 bases). The V gene's germline CDR1 is SGHTA and CDR2 FQGNSA. The V gene lost 3 bases and the J gene lost 5 bases, with 12 bases spanning the gap. The CDR3 is made up of 14 amino acids.

The V call is TRBV23-1, the J call TRBJ1-5; D perhaps matches TRBD1 (5 bases). TRBV23-1 is an ORF, and what it does is uncertain. Between the trimmed V and J ends, which lost 0 bases and 6 bases, there was a span of 15 bases. The CDR3 runs to 16 residues. CDR3 sequence: CASSQSSQGLGQPQHF. DNA for the CDR3: TGCGCCAGCAGTCAATCAAGCCAGGGATTGGGTCAGCCCCAGCATTTT.

This clonotype came up a few times. The chain links TRBV7-9 to TRBJ2-1, with 10 positions matching TRBD1. The CDR3 totals 16 residues. The V segment lost 5 bases and the J segment 1 base; nucleotides outside the gene matches: 5. The V gene's germline CDR1 is SEHNR and CDR2 FQNEAQ (reference sequence). In DNA form, the CDR3 reads TGTGCCAGCAGCACTTGGGACAGGGGTTCCTACAATGAGCAGTTCTTC. It yields the protein CASSTWDRGSYNEQFF.

On this clonotype: The junction differs from germline at one of its ends, possibly a read error. The chain joins TRBV4-1 to TRBJ1-4; D is undetermined. The CDR3 is 15 amino acids. Germline V gene lookup returns CDR1 MGHRA and CDR2 YSYEKL. Written as DNA, the CDR3 is TGTGCCAGCAGCCCCTCAGGCGTTGGGGATGAAAAACTGTTTTTT. The encoded protein is CASSPSGVGDEKLFF.

This clonotype was counted between two and nine times. The chain recombines TRBV7-9 with TRBJ2-1, with unresolved D. V was clipped by 6 bases and J by 6 bases, with 15 bases between them. The CDR3 is 14 amino acids. Looked up from germline, CDR1 is SEHNR and CDR2 is FQNEAQ (reference sequence). CDR3 amino acids: CASSSTLKGNEQFF. In DNA form, the CDR3 reads TGTGCCAGCAGTTCGACACTTAAGGGCAATGAGCAGTTCTTC.

The chain joins TRBV9 to TRBJ2-4, with a possible D match to TRBD1 (6 bases). V was cut by 0 bases and J by 6 bases, with 10 bases left in between. The CDR3 sequence is 14 residues long. CDR1 SGDLS and CDR2 YYNGEE come from the germline V gene. CDR3 bases: TGTGCCAGCAGCGTAGGGGGGCAGGGAAACATTCAGTACTTC. Its translation: CASSVGGQGNIQYF.

The chain employs TRBV28 and TRBJ1-5; D is perhaps TRBD1 (5 bases). Germline V gives CDR1 MDHEN, CDR2 SYDVKM. V gave up 5 bases and J gave up 0 bases, with 17 bases separating them. The CDR3 loop spans 17 amino acids. The CDR3 sequence is CASSPREGTYSNQPQHF. CDR3 bases: TGTGCCAGCAGTCCGCGAGAGGGGACCTATAGCAATCAGCCCCAGCATTTT.

The table lists this clonotype with many counts. CDR3 sequence reads: CASSAPGLVYNEQFF. The CDR3 nucleotides read TGTGCCAGCAGCGCCCCCGGACTAGTGTACAATGAGCAGTTCTTC. The chain couples TRBV7-8 to TRBJ2-1, with 7 bases identical to TRBD2. CDR3 length: 15 residues. The J segment lost 4 bases and the V segment lost 5 bases, leaving 8 bases of the junction unmatched. Germline V lookup: CDR1 SGHVS, CDR2 FQNEAQ.

The chain combines TRBV4-1 with TRBJ2-4, with 8 bases fitting TRBD2. This CDR3 is built from 15 residues. J lost 4 bases, V lost 4 bases, and 6 bases had no gene match. Germline V gene data show CDR1 as MGHRA and CDR2 as YSYEKL. CDR3 DNA sequence: TGCGCCAGCAGCCTGGGACTAGTGGAGAAAAACATTCAGTACTTC. Its protein product is CASSLGLVEKNIQYF.

The V call is TRBV19, the J call TRBJ1-5, with D possibly matching TRBD1 (5 bases). Trimming took off 4 bases at V and 4 bases at J, with 11 bases between the two ends. This CDR3 contains 14 residues. Germline V gene sequence: CDR1 LNHDA, CDR2 SQIVND (reference sequence). DNA of the CDR3: TGTGCCAGTAGTAATTTGCAGGGAAATCAGCCCCAGCATTTT. Its protein is CASSNLQGNQPQHF.

In its sample, this clonotype was seen a few times. The chain is built from TRBV7-9 and TRBJ1-1, with D uncertain. The CDR3 extends over 14 amino acids. V lost 5 bases to trimming and J lost 4 bases, with 14 bases between them. CDR1 is SEHNR, CDR2 FQNEAQ, per germline (reference sequence). The chain's CDR3 is CASSREEILTEAFF. For the CDR3, the DNA is TGTGCCAGCAGCCGGGAGGAGATCCTCACTGAAGCTTTCTTT.

This clonotype was counted a few times. The V call is TRBV14, the J call TRBJ2-1; 7 bases match TRBD1. V trimming: 4 bases; J trimming: 1 base; junction bases outside the gene matches: 4. Per germline, CDR1 SGHDN and CDR2 FVKESK. CDR3 length: 15 amino acids. CDR3 protein: CASSRQGQSYNEQFF. CDR3 bases: TGTGCCAGCAGCCGACAGGGACAGTCCTACAATGAGCAGTTCTTC.